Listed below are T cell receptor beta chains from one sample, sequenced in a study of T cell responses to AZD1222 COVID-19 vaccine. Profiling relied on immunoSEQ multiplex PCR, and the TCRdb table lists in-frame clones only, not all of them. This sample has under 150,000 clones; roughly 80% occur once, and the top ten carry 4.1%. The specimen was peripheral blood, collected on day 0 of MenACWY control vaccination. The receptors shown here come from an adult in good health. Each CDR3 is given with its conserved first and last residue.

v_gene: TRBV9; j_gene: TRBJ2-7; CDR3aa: CASSVGTSGGPPYEQYF
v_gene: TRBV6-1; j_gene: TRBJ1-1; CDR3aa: CASSERPNTEAFF
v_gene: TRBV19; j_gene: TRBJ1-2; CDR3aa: CASSIRRSGAGYTF
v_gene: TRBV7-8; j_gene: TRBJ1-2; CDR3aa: CASSIDSNYGYTF
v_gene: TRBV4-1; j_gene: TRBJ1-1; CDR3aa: CASSGRTENTEAFF
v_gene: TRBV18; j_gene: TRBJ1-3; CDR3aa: CASSPLGQQGSGNTIYF
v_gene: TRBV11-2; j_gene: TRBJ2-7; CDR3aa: CASSGRRQTFYEQYF
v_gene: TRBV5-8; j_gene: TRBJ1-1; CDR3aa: CASSPWGNAEAFF
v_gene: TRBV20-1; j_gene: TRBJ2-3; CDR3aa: CSAYKADTQYF
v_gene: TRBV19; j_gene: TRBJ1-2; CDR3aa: CASTTRQEKGYGYTF
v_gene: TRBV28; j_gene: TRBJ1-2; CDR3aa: CASSNPTGLYGYTF
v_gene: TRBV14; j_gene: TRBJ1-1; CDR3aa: CASSQGTGWPNTEAFF
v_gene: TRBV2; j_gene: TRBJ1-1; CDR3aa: CASSLETGQEAFF
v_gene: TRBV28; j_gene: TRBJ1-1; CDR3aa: CASSLRTEAFF
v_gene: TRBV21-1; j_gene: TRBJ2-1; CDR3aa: CASSKAIGAREQFF
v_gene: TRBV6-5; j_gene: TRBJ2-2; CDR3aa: CATEDSTGELFF
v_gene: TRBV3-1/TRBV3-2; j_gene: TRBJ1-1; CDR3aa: CASSQVGNGQNTEAFF
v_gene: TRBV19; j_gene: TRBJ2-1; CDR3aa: CASTPNRVNEQFF
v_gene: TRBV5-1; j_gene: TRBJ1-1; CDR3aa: CASSKHWDTEAFF
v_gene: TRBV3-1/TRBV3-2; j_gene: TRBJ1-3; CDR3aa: CASSRNPGGSGNTIYF
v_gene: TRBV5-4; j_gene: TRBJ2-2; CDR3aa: CASNAGGTNTGELFF
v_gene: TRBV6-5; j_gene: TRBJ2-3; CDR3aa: CASKRGGQWTDTQYF
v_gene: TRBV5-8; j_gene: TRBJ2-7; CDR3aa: CASSLSGGYEQYF
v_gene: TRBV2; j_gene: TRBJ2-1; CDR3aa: CASSDQYNEQFF
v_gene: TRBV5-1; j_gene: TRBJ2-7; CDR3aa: CASSLNRGSYEQYF
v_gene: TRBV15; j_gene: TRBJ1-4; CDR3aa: CATSSYRDRGPKEKLFF
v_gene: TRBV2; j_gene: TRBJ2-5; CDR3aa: CASSVRTGMRVETQYF
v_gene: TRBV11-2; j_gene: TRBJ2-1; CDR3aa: CASSLKLAGVSHNEQFF
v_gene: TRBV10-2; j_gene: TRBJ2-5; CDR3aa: CASRGQGQIEETQYF
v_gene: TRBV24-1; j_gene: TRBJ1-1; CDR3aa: CATSVQGMNTEAFF
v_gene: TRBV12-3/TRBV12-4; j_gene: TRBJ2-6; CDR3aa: CASKEGANVLTF
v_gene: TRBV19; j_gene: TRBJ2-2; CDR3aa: CASSMVLAGGFANTGELFF
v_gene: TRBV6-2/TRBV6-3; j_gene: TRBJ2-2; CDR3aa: CASSLPEYLISPGELFF
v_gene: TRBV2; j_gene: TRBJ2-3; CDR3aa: CASSSSGLPTDTQYF
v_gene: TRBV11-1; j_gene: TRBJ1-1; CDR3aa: CASSQGEATEAFF
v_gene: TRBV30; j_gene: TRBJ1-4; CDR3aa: CAWSPGGAGTEKLFF
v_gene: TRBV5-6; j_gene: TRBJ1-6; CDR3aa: CASSLGRGGSPLHF
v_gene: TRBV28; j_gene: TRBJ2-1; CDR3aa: CASSRLGASYNEQFF
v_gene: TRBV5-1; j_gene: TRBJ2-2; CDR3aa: CASSLEGETGELFF
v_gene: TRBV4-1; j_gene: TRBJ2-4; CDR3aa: CASSQGGQLAKNIQYF
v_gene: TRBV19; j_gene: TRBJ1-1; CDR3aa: CASSLGNLNTEAFF
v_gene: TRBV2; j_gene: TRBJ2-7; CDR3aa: CASMIDRSSYEQYF
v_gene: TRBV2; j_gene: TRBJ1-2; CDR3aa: CASRGFYRGDGYTF
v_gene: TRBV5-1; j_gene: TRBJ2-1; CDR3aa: CASTPRGNYNEQFF
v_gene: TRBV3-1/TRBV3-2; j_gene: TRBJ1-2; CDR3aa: CASSQDRHNDYTF
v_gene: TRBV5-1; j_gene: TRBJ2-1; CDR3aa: CASSLAGLSSYNEQFF
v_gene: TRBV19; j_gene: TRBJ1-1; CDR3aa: CASGWRGDTEAFF
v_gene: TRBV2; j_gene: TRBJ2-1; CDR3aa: CASSQQGLSYNEQFF
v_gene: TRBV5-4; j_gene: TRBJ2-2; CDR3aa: CASSLRGTTGELFF
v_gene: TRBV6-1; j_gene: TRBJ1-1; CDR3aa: CASSESPWRAEAFF
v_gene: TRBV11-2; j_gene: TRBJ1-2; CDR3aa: CASRNPGQGELRNGYTF
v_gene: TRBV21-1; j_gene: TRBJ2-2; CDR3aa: CASSRGGQGPTNTGELFF
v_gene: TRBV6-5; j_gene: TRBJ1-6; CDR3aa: CASSLRINSPLHF
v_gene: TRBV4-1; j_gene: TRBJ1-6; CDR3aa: CASSQDVSSPLHF
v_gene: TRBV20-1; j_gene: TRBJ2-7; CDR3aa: CSASRGTAGYEQYF
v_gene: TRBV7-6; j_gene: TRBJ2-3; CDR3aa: CASSLKRGTDTQYF
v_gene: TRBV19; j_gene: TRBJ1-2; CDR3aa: CASTDGNAWNYGYTF